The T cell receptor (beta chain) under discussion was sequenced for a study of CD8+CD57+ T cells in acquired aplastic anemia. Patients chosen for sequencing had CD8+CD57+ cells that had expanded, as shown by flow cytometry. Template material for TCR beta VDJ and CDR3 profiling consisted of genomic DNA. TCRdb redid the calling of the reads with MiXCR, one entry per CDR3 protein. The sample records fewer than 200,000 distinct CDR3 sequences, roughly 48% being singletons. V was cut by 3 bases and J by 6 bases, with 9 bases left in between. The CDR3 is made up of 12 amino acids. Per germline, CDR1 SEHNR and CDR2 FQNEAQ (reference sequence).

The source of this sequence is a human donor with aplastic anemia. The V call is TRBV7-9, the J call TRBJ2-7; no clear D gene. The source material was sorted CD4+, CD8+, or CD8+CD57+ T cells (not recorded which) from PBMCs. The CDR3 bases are TGTGCCAGCAGCTTGGAGAGAGTCGAGCAGTACTTC. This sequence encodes CASSLERVEQYF.